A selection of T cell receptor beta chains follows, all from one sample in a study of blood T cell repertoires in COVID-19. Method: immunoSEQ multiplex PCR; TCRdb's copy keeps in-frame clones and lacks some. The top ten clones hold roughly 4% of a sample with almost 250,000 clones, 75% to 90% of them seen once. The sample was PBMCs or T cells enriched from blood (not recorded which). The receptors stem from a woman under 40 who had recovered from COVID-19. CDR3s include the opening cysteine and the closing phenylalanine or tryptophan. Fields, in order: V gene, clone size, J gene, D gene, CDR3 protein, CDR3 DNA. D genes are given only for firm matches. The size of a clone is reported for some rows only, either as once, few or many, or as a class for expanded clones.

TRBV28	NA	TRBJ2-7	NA	CASSPLARRDEQYF	TGTGCCAGCAGTCCCCTGGCCCGCCGTGACGAGCAGTACTTC
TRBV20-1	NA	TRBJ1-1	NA	CSAEQGVEAFF	TGCAGTGCTGAACAGGGAGTTGAAGCTTTCTTT
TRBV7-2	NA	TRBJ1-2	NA	CASSSLTESNYGYTF	TGTGCCAGCAGCTCCCTGACAGAGTCCAACTATGGCTACACCTTC
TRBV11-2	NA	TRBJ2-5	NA	CASSLVRDVETQYF	TGTGCCAGCAGCTTAGTACGGGATGTGGAGACCCAGTACTTC
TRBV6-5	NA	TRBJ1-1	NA	CASSYDTYTEAFF	TGTGCCAGCAGTTACGACACATACACTGAAGCTTTCTTT
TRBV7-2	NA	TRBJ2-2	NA	CASSQQAAGELFF	TGTGCCAGCAGCCAACAGGCCGCCGGGGAGCTGTTTTTT
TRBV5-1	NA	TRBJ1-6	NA	CASSFNGGHDSPLHF	TGCGCCAGCAGCTTTAACGGGGGGCACGATTCACCCCTCCACTTT
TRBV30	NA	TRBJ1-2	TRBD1	CAWNNRGTYGYTF	TGTGCCTGGAACAACAGGGGTACCTATGGCTACACCTTC
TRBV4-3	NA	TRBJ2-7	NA	CASSQDWRAREQYF	TGCGCCAGCAGCCAAGATTGGAGGGCCAGGGAGCAGTACTTC
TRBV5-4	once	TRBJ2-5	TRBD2	CASSLSLREGGETQYF	TGTGCCAGCAGCTTGTCCCTGCGGGAGGGCGGGGAGACCCAGTACTTC
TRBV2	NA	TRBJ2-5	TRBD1	CASRGGRETQYF	TGTGCCAGCCGAGGGGGCAGGGAGACCCAGTACTTC
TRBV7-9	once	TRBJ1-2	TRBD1	CASTPSGTGDRDGYTF	TGTGCCAGCACCCCCTCCGGGACAGGGGATAGAGATGGCTACACCTTC
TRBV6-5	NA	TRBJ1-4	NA	CASISRGEKLFF	TGTGCCAGCATTTCAAGAGGGGAAAAACTGTTTTTT
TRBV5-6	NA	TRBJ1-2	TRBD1	CASRASTGQVGYLYGYTF	TGTGCCAGCCGAGCCTCGACCGGACAGGTCGGTTACCTCTATGGCTACACCTTC
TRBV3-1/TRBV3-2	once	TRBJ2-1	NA	CASSQDWATTTEQFF	TGTGCCAGCAGCCAAGATTGGGCGACTACGACTGAGCAGTTCTTC
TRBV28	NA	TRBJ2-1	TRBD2	CAILGTNPFDEQFF	TGTGCCATCCTTGGGACTAACCCCTTTGATGAGCAGTTCTTC
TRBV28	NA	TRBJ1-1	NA	CASSPPGISEAFF	TGTGCCAGCAGCCCCCCGGGGATCTCAGAAGCTTTCTTT
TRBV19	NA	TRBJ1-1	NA	CAAQMNTEAFF	TGTGCCGCCCAGATGAACACTGAAGCTTTCTTT
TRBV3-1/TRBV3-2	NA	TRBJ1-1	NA	CASSQVESEAFF	TGTGCCAGCAGCCAAGTAGAATCTGAAGCTTTCTTT
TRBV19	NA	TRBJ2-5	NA	CASSIGGKETQYF	TGTGCCAGTAGTATAGGCGGGAAAGAGACCCAGTACTTC
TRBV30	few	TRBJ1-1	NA	CAWSRAPGTEAFF	TGTGCCTGGAGTCGGGCTCCAGGGACTGAAGCTTTCTTT
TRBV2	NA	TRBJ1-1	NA	CASSDGGVNTEAFF	TGTGCCAGCAGTGATGGAGGGGTCAATACTGAAGCTTTCTTT
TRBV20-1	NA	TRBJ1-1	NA	CSASRGEAFF	TGCAGTGCTAGCAGAGGTGAAGCTTTCTTT
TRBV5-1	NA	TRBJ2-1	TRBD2	CASSENSGRAWGEQFF	TGCGCCAGCAGCGAAAATAGCGGGAGGGCCTGGGGTGAGCAGTTCTTC
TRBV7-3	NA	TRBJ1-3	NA	CASSLSPPRSGNTIYF	TGTGCCAGCAGCTTATCTCCCCCTAGGTCTGGAAACACCATATATTTT
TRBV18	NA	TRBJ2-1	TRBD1	CASSPPITGQGTYNEQFF	TGTGCCAGCTCACCACCGATCACCGGACAGGGTACCTACAATGAGCAGTTCTTC
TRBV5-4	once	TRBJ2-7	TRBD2	CASSPGLAGHEQYF	TGTGCCAGCAGTCCTGGACTAGCGGGTCACGAGCAGTACTTC
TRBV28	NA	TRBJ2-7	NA	CASSLYYEQYF	TGTGCCAGCAGCCTGTACTACGAGCAGTACTTC
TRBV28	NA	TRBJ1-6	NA	CASSPGGDALALHF	TGTGCCAGCAGCCCGGGGGGCGATGCTCTGGCCCTCCACTTT
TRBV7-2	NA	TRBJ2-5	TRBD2	CASSSLGLAGAYQETQYF	TGTGCCAGCAGCTCCCTGGGACTAGCGGGAGCGTACCAAGAGACCCAGTACTTC
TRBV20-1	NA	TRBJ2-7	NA	CSAPGRNEQYF	TGCAGTGCTCCGGGGAGGAACGAGCAGTACTTC
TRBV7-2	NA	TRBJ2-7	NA	CASSPRQVWGYEQYF	TGTGCCAGCAGCCCGCGACAGGTATGGGGCTACGAGCAGTACTTC
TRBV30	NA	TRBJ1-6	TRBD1	CAWSPTRGTSPLHF	TGTGCCTGGAGCCCCACCAGGGGGACTTCACCCCTCCACTTT
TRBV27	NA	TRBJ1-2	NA	CASSSPGGYTF	TGTGCCAGCAGTTCCCCGGGTGGCTACACCTTC
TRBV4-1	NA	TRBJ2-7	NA	CASSQVGREQYF	TGCGCCAGCAGCCAAGTCGGCAGGGAGCAGTACTTC
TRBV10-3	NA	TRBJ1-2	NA	CAIRGDGTINYGYTF	TGTGCCATCAGGGGGGATGGGACAATTAACTATGGCTACACCTTC
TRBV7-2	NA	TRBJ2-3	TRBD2	CASSFMREVSTDTQYF	TGTGCCAGCAGCTTCATGCGGGAGGTTAGCACAGATACGCAGTATTTT
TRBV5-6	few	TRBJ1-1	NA	CASSLVINTEAFF	TGTGCCAGCAGCTTGGTAATTAACACTGAAGCTTTCTTT
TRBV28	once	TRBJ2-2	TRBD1	CASSLQPGGVWNTGELFF	TGTGCCAGCAGTTTACAGCCAGGGGGCGTATGGAACACCGGGGAGCTGTTTTTT
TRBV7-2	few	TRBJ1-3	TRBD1	CASIQGLGNTIYF	TGTGCCAGCATACAGGGGTTGGGGAACACCATATATTTT
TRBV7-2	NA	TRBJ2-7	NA	CASSRTYTSYEQYF	TGTGCCAGCAGCCGTACATATACCTCCTACGAGCAGTACTTC
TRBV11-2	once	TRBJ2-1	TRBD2	CASSLEGRAHIDEQFF	TGTGCCAGCAGCTTAGAAGGGAGGGCACATATCGATGAGCAGTTCTTC
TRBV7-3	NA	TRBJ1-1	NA	CASSLSRDPGAEAFF	TGTGCCAGCAGCTTATCCAGGGACCCGGGAGCTGAAGCTTTCTTT
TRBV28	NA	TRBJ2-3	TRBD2	CASSFWASGSDVSDTQYF	TGTGCCAGCAGTTTTTGGGCTAGCGGGAGTGACGTGTCAGATACGCAGTATTTT